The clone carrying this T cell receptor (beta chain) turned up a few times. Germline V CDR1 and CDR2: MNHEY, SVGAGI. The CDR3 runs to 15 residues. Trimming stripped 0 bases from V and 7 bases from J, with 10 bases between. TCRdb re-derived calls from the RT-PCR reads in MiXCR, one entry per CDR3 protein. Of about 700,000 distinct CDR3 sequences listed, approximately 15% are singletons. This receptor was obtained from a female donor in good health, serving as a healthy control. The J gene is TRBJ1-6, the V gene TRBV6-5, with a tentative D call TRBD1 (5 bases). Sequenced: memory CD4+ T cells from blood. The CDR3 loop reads CASSYSGLRNSPLHF. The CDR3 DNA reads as TGTGCCAGCAGTTACTCGGGACTGAGAAATTCACCCCTCCACTTT.